This entry lists 15 T cell receptor beta chains sequenced from one sample in a study of Ad26.COV2.S vaccination and SARS-CoV-2 variants. This table comes from immunoSEQ multiplex PCR, and its TCRdb copy is limited to in-frame clones, with some not included. Among some 450,000 clones listed, about 92% were seen once. Sample treatment: 15 to 20 received Ad26.COV2.S at low or high dose, single or two shots; about 5 received placebo; per-sample allocation not given. After the first vaccine or placebo injection, samples were drawn on day 63. Sequenced here: peripheral blood, sampled in a trial of Ad26.COV2.S vaccine versus placebo. The receptors derive from a person aged 18 to 59 who received the Ad26.COV2.S COVID-19 vaccine or a placebo.

This rearrangement joins TRBV27 to TRBJ1-4; D remains ambiguous. Germline lookup yields CDR1 MNHEY and CDR2 SMNVEV (reference sequence). Trimming shortened V by 6 bases and J by 5 bases, and 4 bases separated the two germline ends. This CDR3 region has 11 residues. The CDR3 reads CASRSNEKLFF. CDR3 DNA sequence: TGTGCCAGCAGGTCGAATGAAAAACTGTTTTTT.

The chain recombines TRBV10-3 with TRBJ2-3; TRBD2 matches at 7 bases. The germline gives CDR1 ENHRY, CDR2 SYGVKD. The CDR3 sequence is 16 residues long. V trimming: 3 bases; J trimming: 2 bases; junction bases outside the gene matches: 8. The CDR3 region is CAISDKASGHTDTQYF. CDR3 bases: TGTGCCATCAGTGATAAGGCTAGCGGTCACACAGATACGCAGTATTTT.

The chain employs TRBV27 and TRBJ1-2; the D is unclear. Germline CDR1 MNHEY, CDR2 SMNVEV (reference sequence). CDR3 size: 15 residues. The V and J ends lost 6 bases and 0 bases respectively, with 14 bases between them. The CDR3 DNA reads as TGTGCCAGCAGCCCTGGGGAAGTAGCTAACTATGGCTACACCTTC. Amino acid sequence: CASSPGEVANYGYTF.

The chain is built from TRBV19 and TRBJ2-7, with D maybe TRBD1 (5 bases). The germline V gene encodes CDR1 LNHDA and CDR2 SQIVND (reference sequence). The CDR3 loop spans 14 amino acids. V was trimmed by 5 bases and J by 2 bases, leaving 13 bases between them. CDR3 region: CASSWGDSTYEQYF. The CDR3 bases are TGTGCCAGTAGTTGGGGTGACAGTACCTACGAGCAGTACTTC.

This chain joins TRBV27 and TRBJ2-5; D possibly matches TRBD1 or TRBD2 (5 bases each). The V and J ends lost 5 bases and 3 bases respectively, with 16 bases between them. This CDR3 contains 15 residues. Germline V gene sequence: CDR1 MNHEY, CDR2 SMNVEV (reference sequence). CDR3 coding DNA: TGTGCCAGCAGTCGAGCTCCCGGGACCAAAGAGACCCAGTACTTC. This sequence encodes CASSRAPGTKETQYF.

The CDR3 loop reads CASSGVGRAVETQYF. The CDR3 DNA reads TGTGCCAGCAGTGGGGTCGGGAGGGCCGTGGAGACCCAGTACTTC. This chain uses TRBV14 with TRBJ2-5; 8 bases are a match to TRBD2. The CDR3 is 15 amino acids. In germline, CDR1 is SGHDN, CDR2 FVKESK. Unmatched junction bases numbered 11, after V lost 6 bases and J lost 5 bases.

With regard to this clone: Germline is not matched at one junction end, which may reflect a read error. The chain couples TRBV7-7 to TRBJ2-3; unclear D gene. The CDR3 totals 14 residues. Germline lookup yields CDR1 SSHAT and CDR2 FNYEAQ (reference sequence). CDR3 nucleotides: TGTGCTAGCAGCCTAGGCTTGGGCACAGATACGCAGTATTTT. This translates into CASSLGLGTDTQYF.

In regard to this clone: A read error may account for a junction end that differs from germline. Additional DNA sequences in this sample encode the identical CDR3. The chain joins TRBV7-9 to TRBJ2-2; weak D call: TRBD2 (6 bases). This CDR3 is built from 14 residues. Germline CDR1 is SEHNR and CDR2 is FQNEAQ (reference sequence). The CDR3 DNA reads as TGTGCCAGTAGCTTTTCGGAGGGTGGCGGGGAGCTGTTTTTT. Amino acid sequence: CASSFSEGGGELFF.

The chain recombines TRBV11-2 with TRBJ1-5, with D uncertain. The CDR3 totals 13 residues. Trimming stripped 5 bases from V and 5 bases from J, with 10 bases between. CDR1 and CDR2 (germline): SGHAT, FQNNGV. As DNA, the CDR3 is TGTGCCAGCAGCCCCTCCTTGCATCAGCCCCAGCATTTT. This encodes CASSPSLHQPQHF.

As regards this clone: This sample also contains other DNA sequences that code for the same CDR3. J is TRBJ2-5 and V is TRBV15, with TRBD1 matching 9 bases. Per the germline V gene, CDR1 is LNHNV and CDR2 is YYDKDF (reference sequence). This CDR3 region has 15 residues. The V segment lost 0 bases and the J segment 5 bases; nucleotides outside the gene matches: 4. CDR3: CATSRETGGGETQYF. CDR3 nucleotide sequence: TGTGCCACCAGCAGAGAAACAGGGGGCGGTGAGACCCAGTACTTC.

This chain joins TRBV5-1 and TRBJ2-3; no firm D call. The CDR3 is 13 amino acids. Between the trimmed V and J ends, which lost 1 base and 0 bases, there was a span of 3 bases. The germline gives CDR1 SGHRS, CDR2 YFSETQ. The DNA for the CDR3 is TGCGCCAGCAGCTTGTATAGCACAGATACGCAGTATTTT. As protein: CASSLYSTDTQYF.

This chain uses TRBV5-6 with TRBJ2-2; 9 nucleotides agree with TRBD1. V lost 4 bases, J lost 2 bases, and 6 bases stayed unmatched. The CDR3 loop spans 16 amino acids. The germline V gene has CDR1 SGHDT and CDR2 YYEEEE. The CDR3: CASSREGQGNTGELFF. CDR3 DNA sequence: TGTGCCAGCAGCAGGGAGGGACAGGGAAACACCGGGGAGCTGTTTTTT.

V gene TRBV28 combines with J gene TRBJ2-5; D is perhaps TRBD1 (5 bases). The V end lost 3 bases, the J end lost 4 bases, and 9 bases lay between the germline ends. The CDR3 covers 13 residues. Looked up from germline, CDR1 is MDHEN and CDR2 is SYDVKM. The CDR3 DNA follows: TGTGCCAGCAGTTTCTGGGGCGGAGAGACCCAGTACTTC. This translates into CASSFWGGETQYF.

This chain connects TRBV19 to TRBJ2-2; no clear D gene. The CDR3 is 18 residues long. Trimming removed 4 bases at V and 1 base at J, with 19 bases between. Germline V gene lookup returns CDR1 LNHDA and CDR2 SQIVND (reference sequence). The CDR3 DNA is TGTGCCAGTAGTACGGACGTCCCCTCCCTCCTGAACACCGGGGAGCTGTTTTTT. It translates to CASSTDVPSLLNTGELFF.

The DNA for the CDR3 is TGTGCCAGCAGCTCGTATGACAGGCCAACAGATACGCAGTATTTT. Residues: CASSSYDRPTDTQYF. The chain has TRBV5-4 and TRBJ2-3, with TRBD1 as a possible D gene (6 bases). Between the trimmed V and J ends, which lost 3 bases and 3 bases, there was a span of 14 bases. Germline CDR1 SGHNT, CDR2 YYREEE (reference sequence). The CDR3 extends over 15 amino acids.